A selection of T cell receptor beta chains follows, all from one sample in a study of blood T cell repertoires in COVID-19. Data came from immunoSEQ multiplex PCR; TCRdb stores just in-frame clones and leaves some out. The repertoire consists of 450,000 to 600,000 clones, with roughly 87% occurring once and the leading ten covering about 0.75%. Material: PBMCs or T cells enriched from blood (not recorded which). The receptor source for this set is a woman under 30 who had recovered from COVID-19. The CDR3 runs from the conserved cysteine through the conserved F or W. A D gene is named only where the DNA matches it firmly. Only part of the rows carry a size: once, few, many, or a class if the clone is expanded.

>16|few|TRBJ1-2|-|TRBV29-1
TGCAGCGTTGAAGATAAGGGAACGGGAACTTTTTATGGCTACACCTTC
CSVEDKGTGTFYGYTF
>15|-|TRBJ2-3|-|TRBV13
TGTGCCAGCAGCTTCTGGGGGGGCAGCACAGATACGCAGTATTTT
CASSFWGGSTDTQYF
>15|-|TRBJ1-1|-|TRBV6-5
TGTGCCAGCAGATCTGGGGGGACGATGAACACTGAAGCTTTCTTT
CASRSGGTMNTEAFF
>15|-|TRBJ2-3|TRBD1|TRBV5-1
TGCGCCAGCAGCCCAAGGGGACAGGGTAGCGATACGCAGTATTTT
CASSPRGQGSDTQYF
>13|once|TRBJ1-2|-|TRBV5-1
TGCGCCAGCAGCGACTCGGGGAACTATGGCTACACCTTC
CASSDSGNYGYTF
>18|-|TRBJ2-1|TRBD2|TRBV6-1
TGTGCCAGCAGTGAGGTTGGGTCTAGCGGGGGGGCAAACAATGAGCAGTTCTTC
CASSEVGSSGGANNEQFF
>14|-|TRBJ1-2|-|TRBV30
TGTGCCTGGGTACCGACAGTCGCAAACTATGGCTACACCTTC
CAWVPTVANYGYTF
>15|-|TRBJ2-2|TRBD1|TRBV2
TGTGCCAGCAGCCCACAGGGGCGTGGCACCGGGGAGCTGTTTTTT
CASSPQGRGTGELFF
>13|once|TRBJ1-5|-|TRBV7-9
TGTGCCAGCAGCAGAGACAACAATCAGCCCCAGCATTTT
CASSRDNNQPQHF
>13|-|TRBJ1-5|-|TRBV18
TGTGCCAGCTCACCAGGACTTAGTCAGCCCCAGCATTTT
CASSPGLSQPQHF
>14|-|TRBJ1-4|-|TRBV30
TGTGCCTGGAGTTCGGGTAGCGGGGATGAAAAACTGTTTTTT
CAWSSGSGDEKLFF
>14|-|TRBJ1-2|TRBD1|TRBV5-4
TGTGCCAGCAGCTTGGACAGGGGAGACTATGGCTACACCTTC
CASSLDRGDYGYTF
>13|once|TRBJ2-3|-|TRBV11-1
TGTGCCAGCAGCTTTCAAGCGGCAGATACGCAGTATTTT
CASSFQAADTQYF
>13|-|TRBJ2-3|-|TRBV28
TGTGCCACCGGAGGGGGGGCCGGCGATACGCAGTATTTT
CATGGGAGDTQYF
>13|-|TRBJ2-1|TRBD2|TRBV11-2
TGTGCCAGCAGCTTTACTAGCGGGGGGGAGCAGTTCTTC
CASSFTSGGEQFF
>13|-|TRBJ1-2|TRBD1|TRBV28
TGTGCCACCCTAAGACAGGGAGATGATGGCTACACCTTC
CATLRQGDDGYTF
>14|-|TRBJ1-2|TRBD1|TRBV5-4
TGTGCCAGCAGCTTGAGGACAGGGATCTATGGCTACACCTTC
CASSLRTGIYGYTF
>11|once|TRBJ2-7|TRBD1|TRBV29-1
TGCAGCGCCGGGGACAGCTACGAGCAGTACTTC
CSAGDSYEQYF
>16|-|TRBJ1-1|-|TRBV5-6
TGTGCCAGCAGCTGGAGACAGGACCCCATGAACACTGAAGCTTTCTTT
CASSWRQDPMNTEAFF
>11|once|TRBJ1-1|-|TRBV29-1
TGCAGCGTTGTTGGGGGGTCTGGGGCTTTCTTT
CSVVGGSGAFF
>14|-|TRBJ1-2|-|TRBV2
TGTGCCAGCAGACCCGACAGTTCTAACTATGGCTACACCTTC
CASRPDSSNYGYTF
>11|-|TRBJ1-2|-|TRBV11-2
TGTGCCAGCACCAAACAGGGTACTCACACCTTC
CASTKQGTHTF
>14|-|TRBJ2-2|-|TRBV5-4
TGTGCCAGCAGCTTGCAGAGCGCTACCGGGGAGCTGTTTTTT
CASSLQSATGELFF
>15|-|TRBJ1-3|-|TRBV19
TGTGCCAGTAGCAAAGAGGATTACTCTGGAAACACCATATATTTT
CASSKEDYSGNTIYF
>14|-|TRBJ2-7|-|TRBV19
TGTGCCAGTAGTACAGGGGCACTCTCCTACGAGCAGTACTTC
CASSTGALSYEQYF
>15|-|TRBJ2-1|-|TRBV4-1
TGCGCCAGCAGCCAAGAGGCCGGTGTTAACAGGGAGCAGTTCTTC
CASSQEAGVNREQFF
>15|-|TRBJ2-1|TRBD2|TRBV7-2
TGTGCCAGCAGCTTATCTCGCGGGGGGGCCAGGGAGCAGTTCTTC
CASSLSRGGAREQFF
>16|-|TRBJ2-4|TRBD2|TRBV9
TGTGCCAGCAGCACCGGGACTAGCGGGGGGGAAAACATTCAGTACTTC
CASSTGTSGGENIQYF
>14|once|TRBJ1-1|-|TRBV5-1
TGCGCCAGCAGCCCGCGGACAACCGGCACTGAAGCTTTCTTT
CASSPRTTGTEAFF
>14|-|TRBJ2-1|-|TRBV3-1/TRBV3-2
TGTGCCAGCAGCGTCGGGGGGCGTCTCGATGAGCAGTTCTTC
CASSVGGRLDEQFF
>16|-|TRBJ2-1|-|TRBV15
TGTGCCACCAGCAGAGATCCGATCGGGAACTACAATGAGCAGTTCTTC
CATSRDPIGNYNEQFF
>15|-|TRBJ1-6|-|TRBV28
TGTGCCAGCAGTCCCAGGCCCAGGAATAATTCACCCCTCCACTTT
CASSPRPRNNSPLHF
>15|-|TRBJ1-6|-|TRBV7-2
TGTGCCAGCAGCTTAGGCAGCTCCTATAATTCACCCCTCCACTTT
CASSLGSSYNSPLHF
>15|-|TRBJ1-6|-|TRBV6-6
TGTGCCAGCAGCCCGAGTACAGGGAGCGGTTCACCCCTCCACTTT
CASSPSTGSGSPLHF
>15|-|TRBJ2-3|TRBD2|TRBV7-3
TGTGCCAGCAGCTTGAGCGGGGGTAGCACAGATACGCAGTATTTT
CASSLSGGSTDTQYF
>14|-|TRBJ2-4|-|TRBV2
TGTGCCAGCCTAGGGGCCGTTGGCAAAAACATTCAGTACTTC
CASLGAVGKNIQYF